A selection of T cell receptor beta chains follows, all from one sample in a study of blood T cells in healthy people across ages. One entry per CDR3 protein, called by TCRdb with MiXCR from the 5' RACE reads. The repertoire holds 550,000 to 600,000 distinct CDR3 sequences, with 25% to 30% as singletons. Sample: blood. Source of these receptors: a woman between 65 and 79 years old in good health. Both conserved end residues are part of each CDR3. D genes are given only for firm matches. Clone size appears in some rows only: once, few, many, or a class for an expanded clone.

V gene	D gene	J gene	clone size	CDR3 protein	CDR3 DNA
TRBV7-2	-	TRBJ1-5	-	CASSLVVGGLGGGQPQHF	TGTGCCAGCAGCTTAGTTGTCGGAGGCCTCGGCGGAGGTCAGCCCCAGCATTTT
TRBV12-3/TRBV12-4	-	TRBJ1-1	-	CASSGEWAEAFF	TGTGCCAGCAGTGGAGAGTGGGCTGAAGCTTTCTTT
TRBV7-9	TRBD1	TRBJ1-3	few	CASSPGTGRPSGNTIYF	TGTGCCAGCAGCCCCGGGACAGGTCGCCCATCTGGAAACACCATATATTTT
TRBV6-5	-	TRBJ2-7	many	CASSYSSPSSYEQYF	TGTGCCAGCAGTTACTCGTCTCCCAGCTCCTACGAGCAGTACTTC
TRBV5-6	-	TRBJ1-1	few	CASSLGLRDTEAFF	TGTGCCAGCAGCTTGGGGCTCCGGGACACTGAAGCTTTCTTT
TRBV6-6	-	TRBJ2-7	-	CASSYPIQGPGEQYF	TGTGCCAGCAGTTATCCGATACAGGGCCCCGGCGAGCAGTACTTC
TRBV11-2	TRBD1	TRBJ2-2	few	CASSLDRGDTGELFF	TGTGCCAGCAGCTTGGACAGGGGTGACACCGGGGAGCTGTTTTTT
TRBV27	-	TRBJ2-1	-	CASSSGYHEQFF	TGTGCCAGCAGTTCTGGGTACCATGAGCAGTTCTTC
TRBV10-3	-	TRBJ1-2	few	CAITQGPGVGYGYTF	TGTGCCATCACCCAAGGTCCGGGCGTAGGCTATGGCTACACCTTC
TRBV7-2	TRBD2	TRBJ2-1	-	CASSSGTSGPQEQFF	TGTGCCAGCAGCTCCGGGACTAGCGGGCCCCAGGAGCAGTTCTTC
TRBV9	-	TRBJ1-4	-	CASSVAPQGGEKLFF	TGTGCCAGCAGCGTAGCCCCACAGGGTGGTGAAAAACTGTTTTTT
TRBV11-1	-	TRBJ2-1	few	CASSLAGYDEQFF	TGTGCCAGCAGCTTAGCTGGGTATGATGAGCAGTTCTTC
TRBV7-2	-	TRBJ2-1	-	CASSLASGSFYNEQFF	TGTGCCAGCAGCTTAGCCTCGGGATCCTTCTACAATGAGCAGTTCTTC
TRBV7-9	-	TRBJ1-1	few	CASSRTAQNTEAFF	TGTGCCAGCAGCCGGACAGCTCAGAACACTGAAGCTTTCTTT
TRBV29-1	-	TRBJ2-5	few	CSSSLGDYQETQYF	TGCAGCTCCTCATTAGGGGACTACCAAGAGACCCAGTACTTC
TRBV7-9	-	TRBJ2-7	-	CASSLDGAVYEQYF	TGTGCCAGCAGCTTAGATGGGGCCGTCTACGAGCAGTACTTC
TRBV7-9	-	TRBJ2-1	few	CASSLRGGAENEQFF	TGTGCCAGCAGCTTACGAGGGGGGGCCGAGAATGAGCAGTTCTTC
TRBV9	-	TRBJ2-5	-	CASSVALEGQETQYF	TGTGCCAGCAGCGTAGCCCTCGAGGGCCAAGAGACCCAGTACTTC
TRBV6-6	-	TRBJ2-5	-	CASSYGGIETQYF	TGTGCCAGCAGTTACGGTGGTATTGAGACCCAGTACTTC
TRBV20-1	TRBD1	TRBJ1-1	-	CSATGQVNTEAFF	TGCAGTGCCACCGGACAGGTGAACACTGAAGCTTTCTTT
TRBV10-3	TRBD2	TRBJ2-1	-	CATNPAGGGSYNEQFF	TGTGCCACCAACCCGGCCGGGGGGGGCTCCTACAATGAGCAGTTCTTC
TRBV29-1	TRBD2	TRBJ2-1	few	CSVGLAGGGGEQFF	TGCAGCGTTGGACTAGCGGGGGGCGGAGGAGAGCAGTTCTTC
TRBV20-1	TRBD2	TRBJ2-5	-	CSAVSRLAGKETQYF	TGCAGTGCTGTATCACGACTAGCGGGGAAGGAGACCCAGTACTTC
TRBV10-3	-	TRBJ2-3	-	CAISDPLGDTQYF	TGTGCCATCAGTGACCCTCTAGGGGATACGCAGTATTTT
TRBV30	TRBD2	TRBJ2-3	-	CAWSKRLARDTDTQYF	TGTGCCTGGAGTAAGAGACTAGCGAGGGACACAGATACGCAGTATTTT
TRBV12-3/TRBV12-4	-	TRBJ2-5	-	CASCRGETQYF	TGTGCCAGCTGCAGGGGAGAGACCCAGTACTTC
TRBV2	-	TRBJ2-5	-	CASSEVKGPETQYF	TGTGCCAGCAGTGAAGTCAAGGGCCCAGAGACCCAGTACTTC
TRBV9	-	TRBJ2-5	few	CASSGLRVRGQETQYF	TGTGCCAGCAGCGGACTGCGGGTCCGAGGCCAAGAGACCCAGTACTTC
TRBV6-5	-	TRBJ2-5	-	CASSYGQLRKTQYF	TGTGCCAGCAGTTATGGGCAGCTCAGGAAGACCCAGTACTTC
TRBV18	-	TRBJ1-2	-	CASSPTRENYGYTF	TGTGCCAGCTCACCAACGAGGGAAAACTATGGCTACACCTTC
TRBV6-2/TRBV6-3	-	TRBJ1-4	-	CASVGEEKLFF	TGTGCCAGCGTCGGTGAAGAAAAACTGTTTTTT
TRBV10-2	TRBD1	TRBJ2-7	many	CASRGRGTGYEQYF	TGCGCCAGCAGAGGCAGGGGGACAGGGTACGAGCAGTACTTC
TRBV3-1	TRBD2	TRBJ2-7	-	CASSHLAGSWEQYF	TGTGCCAGCAGCCATCTAGCGGGGTCCTGGGAGCAGTACTTC
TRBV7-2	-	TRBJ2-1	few	CASSPYPLSGRRGEQFF	TGTGCCAGCAGCCCCTACCCACTGTCAGGGAGACGGGGTGAGCAGTTCTTC
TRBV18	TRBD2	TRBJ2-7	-	CASSPGTRVGEQYF	TGTGCCAGCTCACCCGGGACTAGAGTAGGCGAGCAGTACTTC
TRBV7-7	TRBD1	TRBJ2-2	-	CASSSSGTGNTGELFF	TGTGCCAGCAGCTCCTCCGGGACAGGGAACACCGGGGAGCTGTTTTTT
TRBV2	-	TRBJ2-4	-	CASCGDTGIQYF	TGTGCCAGCTGCGGGGACACGGGCATTCAGTACTTC
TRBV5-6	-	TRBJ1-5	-	CASSFTRTGSNQPQHF	TGTGCCAGCAGCTTCACTAGGACGGGGAGCAATCAGCCCCAGCATTTT
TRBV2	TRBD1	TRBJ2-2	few	CASRLGTANTGELFF	TGTGCCAGCAGGCTAGGGACAGCCAACACCGGGGAGCTGTTTTTT
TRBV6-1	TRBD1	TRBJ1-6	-	CASSPSTGGGSPLHF	TGTGCCAGCAGTCCTTCGACAGGGGGCGGATCACCCCTCCACTTT
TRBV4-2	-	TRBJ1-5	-	CASSHGSNQPQHF	TGTGCCAGCAGCCACGGGAGCAATCAGCCCCAGCATTTT
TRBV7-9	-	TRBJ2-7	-	CASSLSSGGGHYEQYF	TGTGCCAGCAGCTTAAGTTCCGGCGGGGGCCACTACGAGCAGTACTTC
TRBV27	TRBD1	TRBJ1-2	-	CASKGQGEVDYTF	TGTGCCAGCAAGGGACAGGGAGAGGTCGACTACACCTTC
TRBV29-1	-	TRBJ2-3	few	CSVAILGPDTDTQYF	TGCAGCGTCGCAATCCTCGGGCCAGACACAGATACGCAGTATTTT
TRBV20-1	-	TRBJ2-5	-	CSAENRAGEQYF	TGCAGTGCGGAAAATAGGGCGGGTGAGCAGTACTTC
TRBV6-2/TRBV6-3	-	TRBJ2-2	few	CASSQDDTGELFF	TGTGCCAGCAGCCAGGACGATACCGGGGAGCTGTTTTTT
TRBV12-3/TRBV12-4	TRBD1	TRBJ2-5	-	CASSLRQGSNQETQYF	TGTGCCAGCAGTCTACGACAGGGCTCAAACCAAGAGACCCAGTACTTC
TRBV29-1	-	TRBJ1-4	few	CSAGKGQFNEKLFF	TGCAGCGCCGGCAAAGGACAGTTTAATGAAAAACTGTTTTTT
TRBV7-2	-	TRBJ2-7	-	CASSSGFYEQYF	TGTGCCAGCAGCTCGGGATTCTACGAGCAGTACTTC
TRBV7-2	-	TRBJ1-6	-	CASSFSGIDFHF	TGTGCCAGCAGCTTCTCAGGAATTGATTTCCACTTT
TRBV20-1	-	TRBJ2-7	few	CSARARGSEQYF	TGCAGTGCTAGAGCTAGGGGGTCCGAGCAGTACTTC
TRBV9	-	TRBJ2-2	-	CASSVVSSGELFF	TGTGCCAGCAGCGTAGTAAGTTCCGGGGAGCTGTTTTTT
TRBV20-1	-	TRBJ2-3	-	CSARYLTRSADTQYF	TGCAGTGCTAGATACCTAACTCGGAGCGCAGATACGCAGTATTTT
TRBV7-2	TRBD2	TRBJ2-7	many	CASREAGMTYEQYF	TGTGCCAGCAGAGAAGCGGGGATGACCTACGAGCAGTACTTC
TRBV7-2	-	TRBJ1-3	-	CASSLVLGVSSGNTIYF	TGTGCCAGCAGCTTAGTATTGGGGGTGAGCTCTGGAAACACCATATATTTT
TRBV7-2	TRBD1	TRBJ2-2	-	CASSGGQDGTGELFF	TGTGCCAGCAGCGGGGGACAGGATGGGACCGGGGAGCTGTTTTTT